The source of this T cell receptor beta chain is a study of PD-L1 blockade in urothelial cancer. At the level of the study: Twenty-five of the 29 patients were men with bladder-origin urothelial cancer. Blood analysis occurred 3 weeks (second dose) and 6 weeks after treatment start.

Regarding time point: peripheral blood 6 weeks after treatment start. TCRdb keeps only in-frame clones here, not all; method: immunoSEQ multiplex PCR. Of 45,000 to 60,000 clones listed, approximately 90% were seen once; the top ten hold 2% to 3%. This CDR3 has 15 residues. Trimming removed 0 bases at V and 0 bases at J, with 7 bases between. The germline V gene encodes CDR1 SGHNT and CDR2 YYREEE (reference sequence). This material consisted of PBMCs, taken around atezolizumab (anti-PD-L1) treatment. The chain carries TRBV5-4 and TRBJ2-1; the D is unclear. This sequence originates from a man in his fifties or sixties with urothelial cancer. The CDR3 reads CASSLALSSYNEQFF. The DNA of the CDR3 is TGTGCCAGCAGCTTGGCCCTAAGCTCCTACAATGAGCAGTTCTTC.